Each of the 17 T cell receptor beta chains below was sequenced from the same sample in a study of blood T cell repertoires in COVID-19. Sequencing used immunoSEQ multiplex PCR; TCRdb keeps in-frame clones, though not all of them. Of 300,000 or so clones listed, around four fifths are singletons. The sample was peripheral blood. The receptors were sampled from a woman in her forties or fifties with active or convalescent COVID-19.

The V and J genes are TRBV19 and TRBJ1-4; no reliable D call. V lost 5 bases, J lost 4 bases, and 8 bases lay in between. This CDR3 comprises 13 residues. CDR1 and CDR2 (germline): LNHDA, SQIVND (reference sequence). CDR3 sequence (DNA): TGTGCCAGTAGTCGCACTCATAATGAAAAACTGTTTTTT. This gives the protein CASSRTHNEKLFF.

The J gene is TRBJ1-1, the V gene TRBV19; possible D gene TRBD1, 6 bases. Deletions cut 5 bases from V and 4 bases from J, with 17 bases between. This CDR3 is 15 amino acids long. Germline CDR1 LNHDA, CDR2 SQIVND (reference sequence). The CDR3 sequence: CASSGGGGRSTEAFF. CDR3 DNA: TGTGCCAGTAGTGGGGGGGGCGGTAGAAGCACTGAAGCTTTCTTT.

The gene calls are TRBV6-5 and TRBJ1-2; tentatively, D is TRBD1 (6 bases). Germline V gene data show CDR1 as MNHEY and CDR2 as SVGAGI. CDR3 length equals 14 residues. With 5 bases removed from V and 3 bases from J, the gap between germline ends came to 13 bases. This CDR3 is CASSLMDSDYGYTF. CDR3 nucleotides: TGTGCCAGCAGTCTTATGGACAGCGACTATGGCTACACCTTC.

The chain links TRBV6-1 to TRBJ2-2, with TRBD2 matching 13 bases. CDR1 and CDR2 (germline): MNHNS, SASEGT. V gave up 2 bases and J gave up 6 bases; unmatched junction bases: 15. The CDR3 runs to 20 residues. The CDR3 reads CASSESPGTSGKFIPGELFF. The CDR3 bases are TGTGCCAGCAGTGAAAGTCCCGGGACTAGCGGGAAATTCATCCCCGGGGAGCTGTTTTTT.

V is TRBV5-1 and J is TRBJ1-3; tentative D call: TRBD1 (5 bases). This CDR3 comprises 16 residues. The V gene lost 1 base and the J gene lost 2 bases, with 13 bases spanning the gap. Germline V gene lookup returns CDR1 SGHRS and CDR2 YFSETQ. Written as DNA, the CDR3 is TGCGCCAGCAGCTTGCAGGGAGGCTTTACTGGAAACACCATATATTTT. Translation gives CASSLQGGFTGNTIYF.

The rearrangement joins TRBV4-2 to TRBJ2-3, with D perhaps TRBD2 (5 bases). Trimming pared 2 bases from V and 12 bases from J, leaving 9 bases between. The CDR3 length is 11 residues. CDR1 and CDR2 from the germline V gene are LGHNA and YNFKEQ. The CDR3 sequence: CASSQLALQYF. CDR3 DNA: TGTGCCAGCAGCCAACTAGCACTCCAGTATTTT.

The chain couples TRBV7-9 to TRBJ1-6, with a tentative D call TRBD1 (5 bases). The length of the CDR3 is 16 residues. Per germline, CDR1 SEHNR and CDR2 FQNEAQ (reference sequence). Trimming cost V 5 bases and J 5 bases, with 16 bases left between them. The CDR3 spells CASSLGQGNHNSPLHF. The CDR3 DNA reads as TGTGCCAGCAGCCTCGGGCAGGGTAACCATAATTCACCCCTCCACTTT.

CDR3 residues: CASSQGKTLGHNEQFF. Written as DNA, the CDR3 is TGTGCCAGCAGCCAGGGGAAGACGCTGGGGCACAATGAGCAGTTCTTC. The chain is built from TRBV3-1 (or the pseudogene TRBV3-2) and TRBJ2-1; tentative D call: TRBD1 (5 bases). This CDR3 spans 16 amino acids. V gave up 3 bases and J gave up 5 bases, with 17 bases separating them. Germline V gives CDR1 LGHDT, CDR2 YNNKEL (reference sequence).

The genes are TRBV10-2 and TRBJ2-3, with 11 bases matching TRBD2. CDR3 length equals 18 residues. V dropped 2 bases and J dropped 5; count of bases not matched to a gene: 12. CDR1 is WSHSY and CDR2 is SAAADI in the germline V gene. The CDR3, as DNA: TGCGCCAGCAGTGAGGAGCTAGCGGGAGGTCCGGGAATAGATACGCAGTATTTT. This gives the protein CASSEELAGGPGIDTQYF.

The chain has TRBV12-3 or TRBV12-4 and TRBJ1-1; tentatively, D is TRBD1 (5 bases). Trimming took 5 bases from V and 7 from J, leaving 11 bases between them. This CDR3 is built from 12 residues. CDR3 DNA: TGTGCCAGCAGTCGAGACAGCATTGAAGCTTTCTTT. The encoded protein is CASSRDSIEAFF.

This sequence joins TRBV28 and TRBJ1-2; D might be TRBD1 (6 bases). Germline CDR1 reads MDHEN; CDR2 reads SYDVKM. This CDR3 is 14 amino acids long. Trimming left V 6 bases short and J 2 bases short, with 13 bases between. The CDR3 loop reads CASSIWTVNYGYTF. The CDR3 DNA sequence: TGTGCCAGCAGCATATGGACAGTCAACTATGGCTACACCTTC.

This clone appeared once. The V call is TRBV6-5, the J call TRBJ2-5, with D perhaps TRBD1 (5 bases). The CDR3 loop spans 14 amino acids. Germline V gives CDR1 MNHEY, CDR2 SVGAGI. V was pared by 6 bases and J by 4 bases, with 15 bases between. The CDR3 DNA follows: TGTGCCAGCAGCCGGAACAGGAATGTAGAGACCCAGTACTTC. This sequence encodes CASSRNRNVETQYF.

V gene TRBV4-2 combines with J gene TRBJ2-6; D is possibly TRBD1 (6 bases). V was clipped by 4 bases and J by 0 bases, with 22 bases between them. The germline V gene encodes CDR1 LGHNA and CDR2 YNFKEQ. The CDR3 consists of 20 residues. The CDR3: CASSPRRGRGESSGANVLTF. The CDR3 coding sequence is TGTGCCAGCAGCCCACGTAGGGGCAGGGGCGAGTCCTCTGGGGCCAACGTCCTGACTTTC.

For the CDR3, the DNA is TGTGCCAGCAGCCTGATTATAGACAGGGAGAGGAATGAGCAGTTCTTC. Protein sequence: CASSLIIDRERNEQFF. The V gene is TRBV11-3, the J gene TRBJ2-1; 7 nucleotides match TRBD1. The V and J ends lost 5 bases and 7 bases, in that order; junction bases with no gene match: 14. Germline lookup yields CDR1 SGHNT and CDR2 YENEEA. The CDR3 spans 16 residues.

V usage is TRBV5-1 and J usage is TRBJ1-1; 9 bases match TRBD1. Germline values: CDR1 SGHRS, CDR2 YFSETQ. With 4 bases clipped from V and 3 bases from J, the junction kept 13 bases outside the gene matches. CDR3 length equals 17 residues. The CDR3 region has the DNA TGCGCCAGCAGCCCCCGGACAGGGGCCCTTATAGACACTGAAGCTTTCTTT. Its translation is CASSPRTGALIDTEAFF.

The chain uses TRBV7-9 and TRBJ2-7, with D possibly being TRBD1 (7 bases). Trimming pared 5 bases from V and 0 bases from J, leaving 11 bases between. CDR3 length: 14 residues. The V gene's germline CDR1 is SEHNR and CDR2 FQNEAQ (reference sequence). The CDR3: CASSPQGGSYEQYF. DNA of the CDR3: TGTGCCAGCAGCCCCCAGGGGGGCTCCTACGAGCAGTACTTC.

The CDR3 sequence: CASSFGGRANTGELFF. The CDR3 DNA reads as TGTGCCAGCAGCTTCGGGGGACGGGCGAACACCGGGGAGCTGTTTTTT. The V and J genes are TRBV11-2 and TRBJ2-2, with a tentative D call TRBD2 (6 bases). The V and J ends lost 3 bases and 0 bases respectively, with 11 bases between them. Germline loops: CDR1 SGHAT, CDR2 FQNNGV. This CDR3 has 16 amino acids. Supplemented by reference TRBV11-2 and TRBJ2-2, the full variable domain reads EAGVAQSPRYKIIEKRQSVAFWCNPISGHATLYWYQQILGQGPKLLIQFQNNGVVDDSQLPKDRFSAERLKGVDSTLKIQPAKLEDSAVYLCASSFGGRANTGELFFGEGSRLTVL.